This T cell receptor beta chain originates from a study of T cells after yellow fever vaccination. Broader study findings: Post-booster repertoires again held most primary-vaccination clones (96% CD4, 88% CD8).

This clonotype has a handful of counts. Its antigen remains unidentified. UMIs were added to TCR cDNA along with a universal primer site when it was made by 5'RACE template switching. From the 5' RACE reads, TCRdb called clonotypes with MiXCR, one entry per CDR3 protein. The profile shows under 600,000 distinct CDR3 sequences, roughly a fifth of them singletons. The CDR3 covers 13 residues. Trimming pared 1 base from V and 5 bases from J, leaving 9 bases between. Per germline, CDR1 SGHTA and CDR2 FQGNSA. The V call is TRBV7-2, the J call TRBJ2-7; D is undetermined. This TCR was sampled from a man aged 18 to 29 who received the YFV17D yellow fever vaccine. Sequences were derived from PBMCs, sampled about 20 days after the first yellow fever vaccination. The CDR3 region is CASSLDGTNEQYF. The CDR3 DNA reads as TGTGCCAGCAGCTTAGATGGCACAAACGAGCAGTACTTC.